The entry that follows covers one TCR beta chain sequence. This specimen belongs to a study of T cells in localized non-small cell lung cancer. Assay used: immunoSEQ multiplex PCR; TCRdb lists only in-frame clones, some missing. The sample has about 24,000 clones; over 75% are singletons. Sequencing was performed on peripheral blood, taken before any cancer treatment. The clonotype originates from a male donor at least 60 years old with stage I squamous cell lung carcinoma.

Written as DNA, the CDR3 is TGTGCCAGCACCTTCGGGCACAGGGGGCTCTATGGCTACACCTTC. Protein sequence: CASTFGHRGLYGYTF. This chain links TRBV5-6 with TRBJ1-2, with 9 bases that match TRBD1. The ends lost 6 bases at V and 4 bases at J; junction bases unmatched: 10. Germline lookup yields CDR1 SGHDT and CDR2 YYEEEE. CDR3 length: 15 amino acids.